These 22 T cell receptor beta chains share one sample of origin, sequenced in a study of cytomegalovirus exposure and HLA in healthy donors. The PCR employed 60 Vbeta primers together with 13 Jbeta primers. Profiled with immunoSEQ multiplex PCR; TCRdb holds only in-frame clones, not every one. The top ten clones hold around 2% of a sample with approximately 120,000 clones, roughly 80% of them seen once. The sequenced material came from PBMCs. These receptors all stem from a man aged 18 to 29 in good health and CMV-seronegative.

This clone appeared a single time. CDR3 region: CASSPGDRRNTEAFF. The CDR3, as DNA: TGTGCCAGCTCACCAGGGGACAGGCGGAACACTGAAGCTTTCTTT. The V gene is TRBV18, the J gene TRBJ1-1; 8 bases are shared with TRBD1. The ends lost 2 bases at V and 1 base at J; junction bases unmatched: 3. Germline CDR1 reads KGHSH; CDR2 reads LQKENI. This CDR3 comprises 15 residues.

V gene TRBV7-9 combines with J gene TRBJ1-2; possibly TRBD1 for D (5 bases). Germline CDR1 reads SEHNR; CDR2 reads FQNEAQ (reference sequence). This CDR3 is 12 amino acids long. V lost 2 bases, J lost 7 bases, and 8 bases lay in between. The CDR3 DNA reads as TGTGCCAGCAGCTTACCCAGGGCTGGCTACACCTTC. It translates to CASSLPRAGYTF.

The chain employs TRBV5-5 and TRBJ2-7, with 7 bases matching TRBD1. CDR3 length: 15 residues. V gave up 4 bases and J gave up 0 bases; unmatched junction bases: 7. Germline values: CDR1 SGHKS, CDR2 YYEKEE (reference sequence). The CDR3 reads CASSVGQLFSYEQYF. The CDR3 DNA reads as TGTGCCAGCAGCGTGGGACAGCTTTTCTCCTACGAGCAGTACTTC.

The chain employs TRBV7-6 and TRBJ2-5; D not resolved. The CDR3 has 15 amino acids. Germline V gene lookup returns CDR1 SGHVS and CDR2 FNYEAQ. Deletions cut 1 base from V and 1 base from J, with 10 bases between. CDR3 sequence: CASSLDVDTQETQYF. The CDR3 coding sequence is TGTGCCAGCAGCTTAGATGTAGATACCCAAGAGACCCAGTACTTC.

The table lists this clone with a few counts. The rearrangement links TRBV5-4 to TRBJ1-1; weak D call: TRBD1 (5 bases). V lost 3 bases and J lost 1, with 16 bases in between. CDR1 and CDR2 (germline): SGHNT, YYREEE (reference sequence). The CDR3 consists of 16 residues. The CDR3 sequence is CASSSLLGGTNTEAFF. The CDR3 nucleotides are TGTGCCAGCAGCTCACTACTGGGGGGGACGAACACTGAAGCTTTCTTT. The full variable domain, rest sourced from reference TRBV5-4 and TRBJ1-1, is ETGVTQSPTHLIKTRGQQVTLRCSSQSGHNTVSWYQQALGQGPQFIFQYYREEENGRGNFPPRFSGLQFPNYSSELNVNALELDDSALYLCASSSLLGGTNTEAFFGQGTRLTVV.

The chain employs TRBV6-6 and TRBJ1-5; TRBD1 aligns across 9 bases. V was pared by 7 bases and J by 2 bases, with 3 bases of the junction left unmatched. Looked up from germline, CDR1 is MNHNY and CDR2 is SVGAGI (reference sequence). The CDR3 is 14 amino acids. The CDR3 spells CASKRTGGNQPQHF. The CDR3 nucleotides read TGTGCCAGCAAACGGACAGGGGGCAATCAGCCCCAGCATTTT.

This chain connects TRBV4-3 to TRBJ1-3, with D unresolved. CDR3 length: 18 residues. V was pared by 1 base and J by 0 bases, with 16 bases between. The germline V gene encodes CDR1 LGHNA and CDR2 YSLEER. The CDR3 protein is CASSQGLQRGGSGNTIYF. The CDR3 nucleotides read TGCGCCAGCAGCCAAGGTCTCCAGCGGGGAGGCTCTGGAAACACCATATATTTT.

This clone was detected only a few times. The chain recombines TRBV2 with TRBJ2-7; TRBD2 matches at 7 bases. The CDR3 sequence is 15 residues long. Germline V gives CDR1 SNHLY, CDR2 FYNNEI. Trimming at V came to 3 bases and at J to 0 bases, leaving 5 bases not matched to a gene. The chain's CDR3 is CASSEPGTTSYEQYF. Written as DNA, the CDR3 is TGTGCCAGCAGTGAGCCAGGGACTACCTCCTACGAGCAGTACTTC.

The rearrangement joins TRBV6-5 to TRBJ1-5; possibly TRBD1 for D (6 bases). V was cut by 5 bases and J by 9 bases, with 20 bases left in between. Germline V gene lookup returns CDR1 MNHEY and CDR2 SVGAGI. This CDR3 has 15 residues. CDR3 sequence (DNA): TGTGCCAGCAGTCTCGGACAGCCTTGGGAAGGGCCCCAGCATTTT. Its protein product is CASSLGQPWEGPQHF.

With respect to this clone: This sample also contains other DNA sequences that code for the same CDR3. V is TRBV5-4 and J is TRBJ2-1, with D tentatively TRBD2 (5 bases). This CDR3 spans 15 amino acids. Germline V gene lookup returns CDR1 SGHNT and CDR2 YYREEE (reference sequence). V was shortened by 0 bases and J by 6 bases, with 13 bases between the two germline ends. The CDR3 is CASSLEDGVANEQFF. The CDR3 DNA is TGTGCCAGCAGCTTGGAGGACGGGGTCGCCAATGAGCAGTTCTTC.

The sample holds a few counts of this clone. This chain connects TRBV4-1 to TRBJ1-1; D uncertain. The germline CDR1 and CDR2 sequences are MGHRA and YSYEKL. The V end lost 1 base, the J end lost 7 bases, and 16 bases lay between the germline ends. The CDR3 contains 15 residues. The CDR3 nucleotides are TGCGCCAGCAGCCAAGCGGGCGCTCGGGGTAATGAAGCTTTCTTT. Protein: CASSQAGARGNEAFF.

The chain carries TRBV5-4 and TRBJ1-2; D unresolved. Trimming removed 0 bases at V and 0 bases at J, with 9 bases between. The length of the CDR3 is 15 residues. The V gene's germline CDR1 is SGHNT and CDR2 YYREEE (reference sequence). The DNA for the CDR3 is TGTGCCAGCAGCTTGGCCGGGAGAGCTAACTATGGCTACACCTTC. This codes for CASSLAGRANYGYTF.

The chain has TRBV18 and TRBJ1-1; no firm D call. CDR1 and CDR2 (germline): KGHSH, LQKENI. The CDR3 totals 14 residues. Trimming cost V 2 bases and J 4 bases, with 11 bases left between them. The DNA for the CDR3 is TGTGCCAGCTCACCAGAATTGTCGGGCACTGAAGCTTTCTTT. It yields the protein CASSPELSGTEAFF.

The J gene is TRBJ1-2, the V gene TRBV9, with a possible D match to TRBD1 (6 bases). The V end lost 0 bases, the J end lost 6 bases, and 12 bases lay between the germline ends. This CDR3 is built from 14 residues. CDR1 and CDR2 (germline): SGDLS, YYNGEE. The CDR3, as DNA: TGTGCCAGCAGCGTAGGAAACCGGGACAATGGCTACACCTTC. It translates to CASSVGNRDNGYTF.

The chain carries TRBV5-6 and TRBJ2-2, with 7 nucleotides matching TRBD1. The CDR3 has 15 residues. J was trimmed by 6 bases and V by 0 bases; bases with no gene match: 5. From germline, CDR1 is SGHDT and CDR2 YYEEEE. CDR3 in amino acids: CASSLGQGLAGELFF. DNA of the CDR3: TGTGCCAGCAGCTTGGGACAGGGTCTTGCCGGGGAGCTGTTTTTT.

The chain carries TRBV19 and TRBJ2-1; D uncertain. CDR1 is LNHDA, CDR2 SQIVND, per germline (reference sequence). V was cut by 2 bases and J by 6 bases, with 14 bases left in between. This CDR3 has 15 amino acids. This chain's CDR3 is CASSITQYSVNEQFF. In DNA, the CDR3 is TGTGCCAGTAGTATAACTCAATATTCTGTCAATGAGCAGTTCTTC.

Here the CDR3 reads CASSVASGGVGEAFF. CDR3 bases: TGTGCCAGCAGCGTAGCTTCGGGGGGGGTGGGTGAAGCTTTCTTT. The chain combines TRBV9 with TRBJ1-1, with D tentatively TRBD1 (5 bases). Trimming took off 0 bases at V and 7 bases at J, with 16 bases between the two ends. Germline CDR1 SGDLS, CDR2 YYNGEE. There are 15 residues in the CDR3.

The J gene is TRBJ2-7, the V gene TRBV7-8; tentative D call: TRBD1 (5 bases). The germline gives CDR1 SGHVS, CDR2 FQNEAQ. V lost 1 base to trimming and J lost 6 bases, with 13 bases between them. The CDR3 runs 14 residues. The CDR3 DNA sequence: TGTGCCAGCAGCTTAGACCCCCCGGACACCGAGCAGTACTTC. It specifies CASSLDPPDTEQYF. Looking up the rest from reference TRBV7-8 and TRBJ2-7 gives the full variable domain: GAGVSQSPRYKVAKRGQDVALRCDPISGHVSLFWYQQALGQGPEFLTYFQNEAQLDKSGLPSDRFFAERPEGSVSTLKIQRTQQEDSAVYLCASSLDPPDTEQYFGPGTRLTVT.

The gene calls are TRBV19 and TRBJ1-6; TRBD1 matches at 9 bases. Germline lookup yields CDR1 LNHDA and CDR2 SQIVND (reference sequence). The V segment lost 7 bases and the J segment 10 bases; nucleotides outside the gene matches: 11. The CDR3 has 15 residues. CDR3 coding DNA: TGTGCCAGTACCGAGGACAGGGGTTGGGGGTCACCCCTCCACTTT. This gives the protein CASTEDRGWGSPLHF.

V and J are TRBV6-6 and TRBJ2-7; D is perhaps TRBD1 (6 bases). CDR1 is MNHNY, CDR2 SVGAGI, per germline (reference sequence). V was pared by 5 bases and J by 5 bases, with 13 bases between. The CDR3 spans 13 residues. CDR3 protein: CASSLDRSHEQYF. The CDR3 bases are TGTGCCAGCAGTCTAGACAGGTCTCACGAGCAGTACTTC.

For this clone: One end of the junction fails to match germline, which may point to a read error. The chain carries TRBV5-6 and TRBJ1-1; the match to TRBD1 covers 8 bases. This CDR3 contains 16 residues. The germline V gene has CDR1 SGHDT and CDR2 YYEEEE. CDR3 residues: CASGPGWTGRNTEAFF. The CDR3 DNA reads TGTGCCAGCGGCCCAGGATGGACAGGGCGAAACACTGAGGCTTTCTTT.

The chain recombines TRBV7-9 with TRBJ2-3; D not certain. This CDR3 comprises 14 residues. The V gene lost 4 bases and the J gene lost 4 bases, with 12 bases spanning the gap. CDR1 is SEHNR and CDR2 is FQNEAQ in the germline V gene (reference sequence). The DNA for the CDR3 is TGTGCCAGCAGCTCTTTATCTGAGGCAGATACGCAGTATTTT. Translation gives CASSSLSEADTQYF.